This TCR beta chain was recorded in a study of cytomegalovirus exposure and HLA in healthy donors. Turning to the study itself: Most donors, more than 80% of around 400 genotyped, fell in the Caucasian-associated ancestry cluster.

It was with 60 Vbeta and 13 Jbeta primers that the PCR ran. Here immunoSEQ multiplex PCR was the method, and the copy in TCRdb shows in-frame clones only, minus some. The sample records 110,000 to 150,000 clones, around 70% being singletons. This CDR3 region has 15 residues. The J segment lost 0 bases and the V segment lost 5 bases, leaving 5 bases of the junction unmatched. The germline V gene has CDR1 MNHEY and CDR2 SMNVEV (reference sequence). Study-level findings and limits: There were reportedly fewer N-insertions in an Asian-associated ancestry cluster than the approximately 670-donor mean, in a later analysis. 164 TCR beta chains were listed as cytomegalovirus-associated.

To note about this clone: The antigen is not known.

The genes are TRBV27 and TRBJ2-3; 7 nucleotides line up with TRBD2. This receptor was identified in a woman aged 60-70 years in good health and CMV-seropositive. The specimen sequenced was PBMCs. The CDR3 DNA follows: TGTGCCAGCAGTCTGAGCGGGACTAGCACAGATACGCAGTATTTT. The encoded protein is CASSLSGTSTDTQYF.